This T cell receptor beta chain was sequenced for a study of T cell responses to AZD1222 COVID-19 vaccine. V dropped 2 bases and J dropped 7 bases, with 17 bases sitting between them. This CDR3 region has 14 residues. Germline CDR1 is SQVTM and CDR2 is ANQGSEA. Assay used: immunoSEQ multiplex PCR; TCRdb lists only in-frame clones, some missing. The sample shows more than 150,000 clones, about 91% of them seen only once. The sample consisted of peripheral blood, taken 28 days after the second AZD1222 dose. This TCR was recovered from an adult who received the AZD1222 COVID-19 vaccine. V and J are TRBV29-1 and TRBJ1-2, with D possibly matching TRBD1 (5 bases). Written as DNA, the CDR3 is TGCAGCGTTGAACCCCGGGGCGATATATCTGGCTACACCTTC. This gives the protein CSVEPRGDISGYTF.